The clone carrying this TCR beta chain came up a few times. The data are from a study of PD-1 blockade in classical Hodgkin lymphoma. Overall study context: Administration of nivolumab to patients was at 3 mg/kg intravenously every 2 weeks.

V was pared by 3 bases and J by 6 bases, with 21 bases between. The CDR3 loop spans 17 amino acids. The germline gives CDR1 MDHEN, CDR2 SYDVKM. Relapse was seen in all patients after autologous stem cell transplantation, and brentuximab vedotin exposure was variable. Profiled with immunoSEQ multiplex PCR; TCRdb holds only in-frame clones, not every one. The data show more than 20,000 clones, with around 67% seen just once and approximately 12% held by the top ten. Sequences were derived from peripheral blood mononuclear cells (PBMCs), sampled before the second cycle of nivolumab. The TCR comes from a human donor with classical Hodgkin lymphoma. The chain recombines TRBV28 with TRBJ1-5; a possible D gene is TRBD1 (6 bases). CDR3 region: CASSFIQGLQPGQPQHF. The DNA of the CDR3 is TGTGCCAGCAGTTTCATACAGGGCCTCCAACCGGGTCAGCCCCAGCATTTT.